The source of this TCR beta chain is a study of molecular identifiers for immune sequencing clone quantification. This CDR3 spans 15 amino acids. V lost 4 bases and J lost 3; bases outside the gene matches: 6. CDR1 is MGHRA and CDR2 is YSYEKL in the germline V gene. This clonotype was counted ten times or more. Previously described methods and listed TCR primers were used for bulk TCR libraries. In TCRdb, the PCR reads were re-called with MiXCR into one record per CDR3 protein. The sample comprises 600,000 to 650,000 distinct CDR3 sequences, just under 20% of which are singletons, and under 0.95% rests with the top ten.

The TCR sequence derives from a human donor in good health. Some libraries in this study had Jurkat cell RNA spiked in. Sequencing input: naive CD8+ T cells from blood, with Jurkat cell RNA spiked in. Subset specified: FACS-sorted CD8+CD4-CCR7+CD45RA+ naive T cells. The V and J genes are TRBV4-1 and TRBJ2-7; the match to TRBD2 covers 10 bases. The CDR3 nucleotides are TGCGCCAGCAGCCTGAAGCGGGAGGGCCTCTACGAGCAGTACTTC. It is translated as CASSLKREGLYEQYF.